Only a few counts were recorded for the clone carrying this TCR beta chain. With 7 bases removed from V and 0 bases from J, the gap between germline ends came to 12 bases. Germline V gene lookup returns CDR1 MNHNS and CDR2 SASEGT. The CDR3 sequence is 15 residues long. Reverse transcription of about 0.45 to 1 ug RNA used random hexamers. It was immunoSEQ multiplex PCR that amplified TCR beta CDR3 across 54 Vbeta and 13 Jbeta. TCRdb itself ran the immunoSEQ multiplex PCR reads through MiXCR, one entry per CDR3 protein. The sample lists about 290,000 distinct CDR3 sequences; 65% to 90% were seen once. The data stem from a study of CD8 T cells in Susac syndrome. CD8+ and CD4+ T cells taken from blood had their TCR beta sequenced. Multiple sclerosis controls were treatment-naive patients with stable or active relapsing-remitting disease. TEMRA cells were FACS-enriched, while CD8+ and CD4+ T cells were negatively isolated.

The TCR sequence derives from a human donor with multiple sclerosis. The rearrangement uses TRBV6-1 and TRBJ1-4, with D perhaps matching TRBD1 (5 bases). Material: CD8+ T cells from PBMCs. The chain's CDR3 is CASNPGPATNEKLFF. DNA for the CDR3: TGTGCCAGCAATCCAGGGCCTGCAACTAATGAAAAACTGTTTTTT.